This paragraph covers one T cell receptor beta chain sequence. Its antigen specificity is not known. No qualities accompany the bases; no much larger clone lies one base away. This entry is derived from a study of T cell responses to AZD1222 COVID-19 vaccine (dated by TCRdb to the early 2020s). General notes on the study: TCR sequencing covered fewer than 250 trial participants: about 210 given two doses of AZD1222 and some 25 given two doses of MenACWY control vaccine. Trial participants were enrolled by age into subgroups of 18-55, 56-69 and 70-plus years, and about 150, 27 and 61 TCR-sequenced participants, respectively, were included in these subgroups. The research as a whole found: A significant rise in spike-specific TCR breadth and depth was observed after two AZD1222 doses relative to day 0 and relative to MenACWY recipients. The 56-69-year group was small, and its depth increase did not reach significance, likely because of low power. Conclusions about previously exposed vaccinees are limited because only 5 or 6 AZD1222 recipients were SARS-CoV-2 seropositive at baseline. No day 14 peak-response samples were available, so repertoires were characterized only after the peak T cell response. Participants were mostly white British and included more females than males, and it was suggested by the authors that clonal diversity may have been underestimated. The whole spike protein was spanned by vaccine-associated CD4 TCRs, and dominant responses were seen in regions 160-218 and 743-854. Nearly half of unique spike-specific TCRs reportedly recognized epitopes outside regions mutated in the B.1.351 and B.1.1.7 variants.

Deletion took 5 bases off V and 0 bases off J, with a span of 18 bases between the germline ends. The CDR3 runs 17 amino acids, cysteine and phenylalanine included. Left in the record is the CDR3 DNA by itself, 51 bases read in frame from the first base. Taken from the germline V gene, the CDR1 and CDR2 loops are SGHTA and FQGNSA. The CDR3 regions of human TCRbeta chains were analyzed by immunosequencing. As for the authors' bioinformatics: TCRs in the repertoires were compared against a reference library of SARS-CoV-2-specific TCRs that had been generated with the MIRA antigen-specificity platform. Breadth was defined as the fraction of unique TCRs that were SARS-CoV-2-associated. Depth was defined as the fraction of total T cells that were SARS-CoV-2-associated. Using the MIRA data, each spike-specific TCR was assigned both to the spike region to which the TCR was reactive and to a CD4 or CD8 class. Log10-transformed breadth and depth values were compared by one-way ANOVA with Sidak's multiple comparisons tests. TCRdb mirrors the immuneACCESS table, restricted to in-frame sequences. Some clones are absent from its copies; in checked studies, under half trace to an unresolved V gene, and the reason for the others is unknown. The V and J calls and clone size were taken over from that table, and D and trimming were inferred from the DNA. The sample table contains under 95,000 clones; only one count was recorded for 88% of them. Jointly, the top ten make up 6.9% of the sample.

Per the publication, the time point label means: about 28 days (+/-7) after the second vaccine dose. AZD1222 recipients with second doses at about 4 weeks or about 12 weeks were pooled, because spike-specific TCR depth and breadth did not differ between schedules. Vaccinee samples came from UK trials COV001 and COV002, including a single-blind randomized controlled phase 2/3 trial of AZD1222 (ChAdOx1 nCoV-19) in healthy adults. For TCRbeta chain sequencing, PBMC samples were collected from trial participants at day 0 and at day 28 after the second dose. The sequence derives from an adult who received the AZD1222 COVID-19 vaccine. The sequences come from peripheral blood, collected 28 days after the second AZD1222 dose. The receptor chain draws on TRBV7-2 and TRBJ2-3; confidence is insufficient to name the D gene. The DNA sequence follows: TGTGCCAGCAGCGCATCACAACCCAGCGAAAGCACAGATACGCAGTATTTT. Translated, this is CASSASQPSESTDTQYF.